The 13 T cell receptor beta chains in this list originate from one sample, sequenced in a study of shared clonotypes between healthy human individuals. The table came from immunoSEQ multiplex PCR; TCRdb's copy has only in-frame clones and leaves some out. The table records 950,000 to 1,300,000 clones, around 74% of them present only once. The sequenced sample consisted of memory CD4+ T cells sorted from blood. Subset defined: CD45RA-negative fraction. The receptors stem from a man aged 18-30 years in good health.

The chain couples TRBV4-1 to TRBJ2-7; D may be TRBD2 (7 bases). Trimming cost V 1 base and J 0 bases, with 16 bases left between them. This CDR3 comprises 17 residues. Germline CDR1 is MGHRA and CDR2 is YSYEKL. The CDR3 region has the DNA TGCGCCAGCAGCCAAGCTGAAACGGGGGGCAGCTCCTACGAGCAGTACTTC. Protein: CASSQAETGGSSYEQYF.

The CDR3 bases are TGTGCCAGCAGCCAAGGGTCTCCAGGCAATCAGCCCCAGCATTTT. This gives the protein CASSQGSPGNQPQHF. The chain is built from TRBV2 and TRBJ1-5; D is undetermined. V dropped 6 bases and J dropped 2 bases, with 14 bases sitting between them. Germline V gene lookup returns CDR1 SNHLY and CDR2 FYNNEI. The CDR3 is 15 amino acids.

In regard to this clone: Different DNA sequences within this sample yield the same CDR3. The CDR3: CASSPPSGSYEQYF. CDR3 coding DNA: TGTGCCAGCTCACCACCGAGCGGATCCTACGAGCAGTACTTC. This chain links TRBV18 with TRBJ2-7, with D possibly TRBD2 on 5 matching bases. V was cut by 0 bases and J by 1 base, with 7 bases left in between. This CDR3 has 14 amino acids. Germline V gene data show CDR1 as KGHSH and CDR2 as LQKENI.

This rearrangement joins TRBV11-2 to TRBJ1-1, with TRBD1 as a possible D gene (5 bases). The CDR3 has 15 amino acids. Per the germline V gene, CDR1 is SGHAT and CDR2 is FQNNGV. V shed 1 base and J shed 0 bases, with 9 bases lying between them. This chain's CDR3 is CASSLGAGMNTEAFF. CDR3 in DNA: TGTGCCAGCAGCTTAGGGGCAGGGATGAACACTGAAGCTTTCTTT.

The rearrangement links TRBV9 to TRBJ2-3; D not certain. The CDR3 spans 14 residues. V shed 0 bases and J shed 2 bases, with 7 bases lying between them. Germline-derived CDR1 and CDR2 are SGDLS and YYNGEE. This CDR3 is CASSVATTTDTQYF. CDR3 sequence (DNA): TGTGCCAGCAGCGTAGCTACCACCACAGATACGCAGTATTTT.

The V and J genes are TRBV19 and TRBJ2-7, with D perhaps being TRBD1 or TRBD2 (5 bases each). V was clipped by 5 bases and J by 5 bases, with 22 bases between them. Germline values: CDR1 LNHDA, CDR2 SQIVND (reference sequence). This CDR3 region has 16 residues. CDR3 loop: CASSPQGEGRTNEQYF. In DNA, the CDR3 is TGTGCCAGTAGTCCCCAGGGTGAGGGGCGTACAAACGAGCAGTACTTC.

The V call is TRBV4-3, the J call TRBJ1-4, with D tentatively TRBD1 (6 bases). Germline CDR1 is LGHNA and CDR2 is YSLEER. The length of the CDR3 is 18 residues. Trimming cost V 0 bases and J 5 bases, with 19 bases left between them. This CDR3 reads CASSQDLPTGTLNEKLFF. CDR3 in DNA: TGCGCCAGCAGCCAAGATCTCCCTACCGGGACACTGAATGAAAAACTGTTTTTT.

Remarks on this clone: Other DNA sequences of this sample code for an identical CDR3. V is TRBV7-9 and J is TRBJ2-7, with 14 bases matching TRBD2. The germline CDR1 and CDR2 sequences are SEHNR and FQNEAQ (reference sequence). There are 17 residues in the CDR3. Germline trimming cut 0 bases from V and 6 bases from J; bases unmatched to any gene: 7. The chain's CDR3 is CASSLAGGTSGRGEQYF. The CDR3 DNA reads TGTGCCAGCAGCTTAGCGGGGGGGACTAGCGGGAGAGGCGAGCAGTACTTC. Complete variable domain (other parts from reference TRBV7-9 and TRBJ2-7): DTGVSQNPRHKITKRGQNVTFRCDPISEHNRLYWYRQTLGQGPEFLTYFQNEAQLEKSRLLSDRFSAERPKGSFSTLEIQRTEQGDSAMYLCASSLAGGTSGRGEQYFGPGTRLTVT.

The chain has TRBV5-1 and TRBJ2-3; 14 bases agree with TRBD2. V gave up 4 bases and J gave up 4 bases; unmatched junction bases: 8. CDR1 is SGHRS and CDR2 is YFSETQ in the germline V gene. This CDR3 is built from 17 residues. This CDR3 reads CASSTLTSGGASDTQYF. The CDR3 DNA sequence: TGCGCCAGCAGCACCCTGACTAGCGGGGGGGCCTCAGATACGCAGTATTTT.

The chain is built from TRBV6-1 and TRBJ2-3; TRBD2 is a possible D gene (5 bases). CDR1 and CDR2 from the germline V gene are MNHNS and SASEGT. V was shortened by 1 base and J by 8 bases, with 16 bases between the two germline ends. This CDR3 comprises 15 residues. The CDR3 DNA sequence: TGTGCCAGCAGTGAAGGGTTTCAGCGGACCGCTACGCAGTATTTT. Translating gives CASSEGFQRTATQYF.

The chain recombines TRBV2 with TRBJ2-4, with TRBD2 matching over 9 bases. Trimming at V came to 1 base and at J to 1 base, leaving 5 bases not matched to a gene. The germline V gene encodes CDR1 SNHLY and CDR2 FYNNEI. The CDR3 is 17 amino acids. The CDR3 bases are TGTGCCAGCAGTGAAGTTAGCGGGAGAGGCGCCAAAAACATTCAGTACTTC. It codes for CASSEVSGRGAKNIQYF. The full variable domain, rest sourced from reference TRBV2 and TRBJ2-4, is EPEVTQTPSHQVTQMGQEVILRCVPISNHLYFYWYRQILGQKVEFLVSFYNNEISEKSEIFDDQFSVERPDGSNFTLKIRSTKLEDSAMYFCASSEVSGRGAKNIQYFGAGTRLSVL.

The V gene is TRBV19, the J gene TRBJ1-5; TRBD1 aligns across 7 bases. V lost 4 bases, J lost 7 bases, and 10 bases stayed unmatched. The CDR3 length is 15 residues. Germline V gives CDR1 LNHDA, CDR2 SQIVND (reference sequence). The CDR3 bases are TGTGCCAGTAGTACAAACAGGGGCTCGGGACAGCCCCAGCATTTT. Amino acid sequence: CASSTNRGSGQPQHF.

This clone was recorded only once. The rearrangement uses TRBV30 and TRBJ2-7; D may match TRBD1 or TRBD2 (5 bases each). CDR3 length: 14 amino acids. V lost 6 bases and J lost 2, with 17 bases in between. Germline V gene lookup returns CDR1 GTSNPN and CDR2 SVGIG (reference sequence). The CDR3 region is CACTPGTLTYEQYF. The CDR3 nucleotides are TGTGCCTGCACCCCCGGGACGTTGACCTACGAGCAGTACTTC.